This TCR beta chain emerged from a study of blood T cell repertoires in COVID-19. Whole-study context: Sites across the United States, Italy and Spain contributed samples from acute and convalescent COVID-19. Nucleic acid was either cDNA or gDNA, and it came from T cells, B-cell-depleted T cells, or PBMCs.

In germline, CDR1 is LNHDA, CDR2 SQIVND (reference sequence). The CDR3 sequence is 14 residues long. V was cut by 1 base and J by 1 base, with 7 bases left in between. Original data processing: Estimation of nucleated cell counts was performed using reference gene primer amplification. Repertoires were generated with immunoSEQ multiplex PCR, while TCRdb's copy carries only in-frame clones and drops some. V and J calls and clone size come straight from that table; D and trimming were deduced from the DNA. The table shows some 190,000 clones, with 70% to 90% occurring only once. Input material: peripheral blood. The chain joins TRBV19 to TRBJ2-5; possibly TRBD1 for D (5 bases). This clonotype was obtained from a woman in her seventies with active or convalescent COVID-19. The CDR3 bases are TGTGCCAGTAGTATAGGGGGCAGCCAAGAGACCCAGTACTTC. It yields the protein CASSIGGSQETQYF. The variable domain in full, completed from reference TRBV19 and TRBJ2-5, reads DGGITQSPKYLFRKEGQNVTLSCEQNLNHDAMYWYRQDPGQGLRLIYYSQIVNDFQKGDIAEGYSVSREKKESFPLTVTSAQKNPTAFYLCASSIGGSQETQYFGPGTRLLVL.